These 25 T cell receptor beta chains came from one sample sequenced in a study of T cell responses to AZD1222 COVID-19 vaccine. Sequencing used immunoSEQ multiplex PCR; TCRdb keeps in-frame clones, though not all of them. The data hold about 50,000 clones, with 60% to 85% observed a single time. This specimen was peripheral blood, taken on day 0 of AZD1222 vaccination. Source of these receptors: an adult in good health.

In its sample, this clone was seen once. V and J are TRBV3-1 (or the pseudogene TRBV3-2) and TRBJ2-5, with 12 bases fitting TRBD2. CDR1 and CDR2 (germline): LGHDT, YNNKEL (reference sequence). The CDR3 covers 15 residues. The V gene end was trimmed by 4 bases and the J gene end by 5 bases; junction bases not matched to a gene: 5. CDR3 nucleotides: TGTGCCAGCAGCCTTCCTCTAGCGGGAGGGGAGACCCAGTACTTC. Its translation is CASSLPLAGGETQYF.

The chain links TRBV24-1 to TRBJ2-1; 8 bases map to TRBD1. After removal of 4 bases from V and 8 bases from J, the junction contained 9 bases not matched to a gene. The CDR3 loop spans 15 amino acids. Germline V gene sequence: CDR1 KGHDR, CDR2 SFDVKD. Here the CDR3 reads CATSEPGQDFHEQFF. CDR3 nucleotides: TGTGCCACCAGTGAGCCGGGACAGGATTTCCATGAGCAGTTCTTC.

The gene calls are TRBV19 and TRBJ1-2; D remains ambiguous. The CDR3 is made up of 12 amino acids. Per the germline V gene, CDR1 is LNHDA and CDR2 is SQIVND (reference sequence). Trimming cost V 8 bases and J 3 bases, with 10 bases left between them. CDR3 loop: CASGSGYYGYTF. CDR3 nucleotide sequence: TGTGCCAGTGGGTCGGGGTACTATGGCTACACCTTC.

The J gene is TRBJ2-5, the V gene TRBV3-1 (or the pseudogene TRBV3-2), with D tentatively TRBD1 (6 bases). The CDR3 runs 13 residues. Trimming took 1 base from V and 4 from J, leaving 7 bases between them. CDR1 is LGHDT, CDR2 YNNKEL, per germline (reference sequence). The CDR3 loop reads CASSQVGGETQYF. CDR3 nucleotide sequence: TGTGCCAGCAGCCAAGTAGGGGGAGAGACCCAGTACTTC.

The count of this clone is one. The V and J genes are TRBV5-4 and TRBJ1-1; D is uncertain. The CDR3 is made up of 13 amino acids. V was clipped by 0 bases and J by 3 bases, with 6 bases between them. Germline CDR1 and CDR2: SGHNT and YYREEE (reference sequence). The CDR3: CASSLGTDTEAFF. The CDR3 DNA reads TGTGCCAGCAGCTTGGGTACAGACACTGAAGCTTTCTTT.

The chain has TRBV5-6 and TRBJ1-5, with D perhaps matching TRBD1 (5 bases). V lost 2 bases and J 0 bases, leaving 12 bases between the germline ends. The germline V gene has CDR1 SGHDT and CDR2 YYEEEE. The CDR3 covers 16 residues. The CDR3 DNA is TGTGCCAGCAGCTTCTTGGGACCGGGTAGCAATCAGCCCCAGCATTTT. Encoded protein: CASSFLGPGSNQPQHF.

This clone came up once. The chain joins TRBV12-3 or TRBV12-4 to TRBJ1-2, with D possibly being TRBD1 (6 bases). This CDR3 spans 12 amino acids. The V and J ends lost 3 bases and 7 bases respectively, with 9 bases between them. CDR3 in DNA: TGTGCCAGCAGTTTTCAGGGGATTGGCTACACCTTC. It translates to CASSFQGIGYTF.

The rearrangement joins TRBV7-2 to TRBJ2-2, with D unclear. Per germline, CDR1 SGHTA and CDR2 FQGNSA. This CDR3 has 16 amino acids. V was trimmed by 5 bases and J by 5 bases, leaving 18 bases between them. For the CDR3, the DNA is TGTGCCAGCAGCGTGCGGACGGGCCCCGGGACCGGGGAGCTGTTTTTT. Its translation is CASSVRTGPGTGELFF.

The rearrangement links TRBV7-2 to TRBJ1-5, with 10 positions matching TRBD1. J lost 5 bases, V lost 1 base, and 2 bases had no gene match. The CDR3 totals 15 residues. Per germline, CDR1 SGHTA and CDR2 FQGNSA. Here the CDR3 reads CASSLGQGADQPQHF. The CDR3 nucleotides are TGTGCCAGCAGCTTAGGACAGGGGGCGGATCAGCCCCAGCATTTT.

The V call is TRBV28, the J call TRBJ1-4; 8 bases line up with TRBD1. V gave up 5 bases and J gave up 7 bases; unmatched junction bases: 6. In germline, CDR1 is MDHEN, CDR2 SYDVKM. This CDR3 is 14 amino acids long. CDR3 coding DNA: TGTGCCAGCAGTATGGACAGGGTAATTGAAAAACTGTTTTTT. Its protein is CASSMDRVIEKLFF.

This chain joins TRBV11-2 and TRBJ1-3; unclear D gene. V lost 1 base to trimming and J lost 0 bases, with 7 bases between them. This CDR3 is 15 amino acids long. From germline, CDR1 is SGHAT and CDR2 FQNNGV. The CDR3 region has the DNA TGTGCCAGCAGCTTAGTGGCCCTCTCTGGAAACACCATATATTTT. Translation: CASSLVALSGNTIYF.

This clone was seen once. The chain links TRBV6-5 to TRBJ1-1, with D perhaps matching TRBD1 (6 bases). Germline assignment: CDR1 MNHEY and CDR2 SVGAGI. The CDR3 has 13 amino acids. The germline V and J ends were trimmed by 7 bases and 6 bases, with 15 bases remaining between them. CDR3 bases: TGTGCCAGCAATCTAGTACAGGGTTCTGAAGCTTTCTTT. As protein: CASNLVQGSEAFF.

J is TRBJ2-1 and V is TRBV10-2; 12 bases fit TRBD2. This CDR3 contains 17 residues. Germline V gene lookup returns CDR1 WSHSY and CDR2 SAAADI. Trimming removed 3 bases from V and 7 bases from J; junction bases left unmatched: 10. CDR3 sequence (DNA): TGCGCCAGCAGTGATCTAGCGGGAGGGGGCTTGCGGAATGAGCAGTTCTTC. Translated, it gives CASSDLAGGGLRNEQFF.

The chain joins TRBV6-6 to TRBJ2-2; D is perhaps TRBD1 or TRBD2 (5 bases each). Trimming pared 8 bases from V and 1 base from J, leaving 14 bases between. Germline lookup yields CDR1 MNHNY and CDR2 SVGAGI (reference sequence). This CDR3 is 15 amino acids long. The CDR3 protein is CASARGVGNTGELFF. CDR3 bases: TGTGCCAGCGCCAGAGGGGTAGGGAACACCGGGGAGCTGTTTTTT.

The chain employs TRBV4-1 and TRBJ2-7, with D tentatively TRBD1 (5 bases). V shed 1 base and J shed 2 bases, with 15 bases lying between them. The CDR3 is 16 amino acids. Germline loops: CDR1 MGHRA, CDR2 YSYEKL. CDR3 residues: CASSQVEGHRPYEQYF. CDR3 DNA sequence: TGCGCCAGCAGCCAAGTGGAAGGACATAGGCCCTACGAGCAGTACTTC.

The count of this clone is one. The chain links TRBV27 to TRBJ1-5; 8 nucleotides match TRBD1. Germline trimming cut 5 bases from V and 5 bases from J; bases unmatched to any gene: 5. Per the germline V gene, CDR1 is MNHEY and CDR2 is SMNVEV (reference sequence). The CDR3 totals 14 residues. DNA of the CDR3: TGTGCCAGCAGTACCTCGGACAGGGATCAGCCCCAGCATTTT. It codes for CASSTSDRDQPQHF.

The chain links TRBV29-1 to TRBJ1-2; the D gene is possibly TRBD1 (6 bases). CDR1 and CDR2 (germline): SQVTM, ANQGSEA. The CDR3 sequence is 13 residues long. V shed 6 bases and J shed 7 bases, with 18 bases lying between them. CDR3 protein: CSVENRETAGYTF. The CDR3, as DNA: TGCAGCGTCGAAAACAGGGAAACGGCTGGCTACACCTTC.

The rearrangement joins TRBV27 to TRBJ1-6, with 7 bases fitting TRBD1. With V trimmed by 8 bases and J by 17 bases, 12 bases remained unmatched. The germline V gene has CDR1 MNHEY and CDR2 SMNVEV (reference sequence). The CDR3 runs 12 residues. DNA of the CDR3: TGTGCCAGCTATTCCCCGGGACAGCGTATCCACTTT. It specifies CASYSPGQRIHF.

The chain uses TRBV28 and TRBJ1-2; weak D call: TRBD1 (6 bases). This CDR3 spans 13 amino acids. Trimming took off 6 bases at V and 7 bases at J, with 15 bases between the two ends. Germline CDR1 is MDHEN and CDR2 is SYDVKM. The CDR3 bases are TGTGCCAGCAGGGTTGGGGGCGCCTCTGGCTACACCTTC. It is translated as CASRVGGASGYTF.

The rearrangement links TRBV9 to TRBJ1-2; D gene unclear. The V and J ends lost 0 bases and 8 bases respectively, with 11 bases between them. The CDR3 is 13 residues long. Looked up from germline, CDR1 is SGDLS and CDR2 is YYNGEE. The CDR3 nucleotides are TGTGCCAGCAGCGTAGATGTGGTCGGCGGCTACACCTTC. This encodes CASSVDVVGGYTF. Supplemented by reference TRBV9 and TRBJ1-2, the full variable domain reads DSGVTQTPKHLITATGQRVTLRCSPRSGDLSVYWYQQSLDQGLQFLIQYYNGEERAKGNILERFSAQQFPDLHSELNLSSLELGDSALYFCASSVDVVGGYTFGSGTRLTVV.

The CDR3 is CASSLWIGTNYGYTF. The CDR3 DNA is TGCGCCAGCAGCCTATGGATAGGGACTAACTATGGCTACACCTTC. The genes are TRBV5-1 and TRBJ1-2; D unresolved. CDR3 length: 15 residues. The germline gives CDR1 SGHRS, CDR2 YFSETQ. The V end lost 4 bases, the J end lost 0 bases, and 13 bases lay between the germline ends.

The rearrangement links TRBV7-2 to TRBJ2-1; no clear D. The germline gives CDR1 SGHTA, CDR2 FQGNSA. The CDR3 is 18 residues long. V lost 1 base and J lost 0, with 16 bases in between. The CDR3 here is CASSLVPLPQHSYNEQFF. CDR3 bases: TGTGCCAGCAGCTTAGTCCCTTTACCCCAACACTCCTACAATGAGCAGTTCTTC.

The chain couples TRBV7-9 to TRBJ2-5; possibly TRBD2 for D (5 bases). The germline gives CDR1 SEHNR, CDR2 FQNEAQ (reference sequence). Trimming stripped 6 bases from V and 6 bases from J, with 11 bases between. The CDR3 runs 12 residues. CDR3 in DNA: TGTGCCAGCAGGTTGAGGGAGCAGACCCAGTACTTC. As protein: CASRLREQTQYF. The whole variable domain, remainder taken from reference TRBV7-9 and TRBJ2-5, is DTGVSQNPRHKITKRGQNVTFRCDPISEHNRLYWYRQTLGQGPEFLTYFQNEAQLEKSRLLSDRFSAERPKGSFSTLEIQRTEQGDSAMYLCASRLREQTQYFGPGTRLLVL.

In this sample, this clone is medium-sized (0.01 to 0.1%). The J gene is TRBJ1-2, the V gene TRBV7-9; no clear D. This CDR3 has 14 residues. The V gene lost 1 base and the J gene lost 7 bases, with 13 bases spanning the gap. Germline CDR1 SEHNR, CDR2 FQNEAQ (reference sequence). The CDR3 region is CASSLDLGLGGYTF. CDR3 bases: TGTGCCAGCAGCTTAGATCTGGGTTTGGGTGGCTACACCTTC.

The sample holds one count of this clone. The CDR3 DNA follows: TGTGCCAGCAGTTATCTTGTAGCCAATACGCAGTATTTT. Translation: CASSYLVANTQYF. This chain joins TRBV6-2 or TRBV6-3 and TRBJ2-3, with D uncertain. The CDR3 has 13 residues. Germline CDR1 reads MNHEY; CDR2 reads SVGEGT. V lost 3 bases to trimming and J lost 7 bases, with 11 bases between them.